This entry lists 24 T cell receptor beta chains sequenced from one sample in a study of OX40 agonist ivuxolimab in advanced cancers. Assay used: immunoSEQ multiplex PCR; TCRdb lists only in-frame clones, some missing. The repertoire holds roughly 81,000 clones, with approximately 90% as singletons. The input for sequencing was CD4+ or CD8+ T cells sorted from blood, taken in a trial of the OX40 agonist ivuxolimab. Receptors originate from an adult with an advanced solid tumor such as melanoma, head and neck, liver or kidney cancer.

The chain employs TRBV27 and TRBJ1-1; 7 bases match TRBD1. CDR3 size: 13 residues. Unmatched junction bases numbered 6, after V lost 3 bases and J lost 8 bases. The germline CDR1 and CDR2 sequences are MNHEY and SMNVEV (reference sequence). Here the CDR3 reads CASSFEGGEEAFF. CDR3 bases: TGTGCCAGCAGTTTCGAAGGGGGCGAGGAAGCTTTCTTT.

The CDR3 protein is CASSPMGGPKTQYF. For the CDR3, the DNA is TGTGCCAGCAGCCCAATGGGGGGGCCGAAGACCCAGTACTTC. V is TRBV5-5 and J is TRBJ2-5; D may be TRBD2 (7 bases). Looked up from germline, CDR1 is SGHKS and CDR2 is YYEKEE (reference sequence). The length of the CDR3 is 14 residues. Trimming removed 4 bases from V and 6 bases from J, with 16 bases in between.

The chain joins TRBV7-2 to TRBJ1-2; D may be TRBD1 (6 bases). The V gene lost 6 bases and the J gene lost 6 bases, with 26 bases spanning the gap. CDR3 size: 17 residues. Looked up from germline, CDR1 is SGHTA and CDR2 is FQGNSA. The CDR3 reads CASSTTGSPGSWDGYTF. The CDR3 nucleotides are TGTGCCAGCAGTACAACAGGGAGCCCGGGGTCGTGGGATGGCTACACCTTC.

The V and J genes are TRBV19 and TRBJ1-5, with a tentative D call TRBD1 (5 bases). Trimming pared 8 bases from V and 1 base from J, leaving 15 bases between. This CDR3 comprises 15 residues. Germline values: CDR1 LNHDA, CDR2 SQIVND (reference sequence). The chain's CDR3 is CASYPGIASNQPQHF. CDR3 coding DNA: TGTGCCAGTTATCCAGGGATCGCGAGCAATCAGCCCCAGCATTTT.

The chain is built from TRBV19 and TRBJ1-5; 7 positions match TRBD1. J was trimmed by 0 bases and V by 5 bases; bases with no gene match: 7. From germline, CDR1 is LNHDA and CDR2 SQIVND (reference sequence). The CDR3 is 16 amino acids. CDR3 coding DNA: TGTGCCAGTAGTCAATCTGGGACAGTTAGCAATCAGCCCCAGCATTTT. Its translation: CASSQSGTVSNQPQHF.

The V call is TRBV2, the J call TRBJ1-4; D remains unclear. The CDR3 runs to 13 residues. Germline values: CDR1 SNHLY, CDR2 FYNNEI. The V and J ends lost 7 bases and 0 bases respectively, with 6 bases between them. The CDR3 spells CASKGATNEKLFF. CDR3 bases: TGTGCCAGCAAAGGAGCAACTAATGAAAAACTGTTTTTT.

The V and J genes are TRBV7-3 and TRBJ1-1; D perhaps matches TRBD1 (6 bases). The CDR3 consists of 13 residues. Per germline, CDR1 SGHTA and CDR2 FQGTGA. Between the trimmed V and J ends, which lost 5 bases and 8 bases, there was a span of 15 bases. CDR3 residues: CASSPDVQGEAFF. The CDR3 bases are TGTGCCAGCAGCCCCGATGTACAGGGAGAAGCTTTCTTT.

This sequence joins TRBV7-9 and TRBJ1-1; 11 bases fit TRBD1. Germline V gene lookup returns CDR1 SEHNR and CDR2 FQNEAQ (reference sequence). Trimming took 5 bases from V and 5 from J; bases not matched to a gene: 4. The CDR3 contains 14 residues. CDR3: CASSPGQGGTEAFF. Here the CDR3 DNA reads TGTGCCAGCAGCCCGGGACAGGGGGGGACTGAAGCTTTCTTT.

This clone has just one count. The chain links TRBV19 to TRBJ2-5, with TRBD1 identical over 8 bases. Trimming removed 5 bases from V and 5 bases from J; junction bases left unmatched: 13. Germline-derived CDR1 and CDR2 are LNHDA and SQIVND (reference sequence). This CDR3 spans 16 amino acids. Here the CDR3 DNA reads TGTGCCAGTAGTCAGAGAGGGGCAGGGGGCTTCGAGACCCAGTACTTC. As protein: CASSQRGAGGFETQYF.

This rearrangement joins TRBV6-1 to TRBJ2-7, with D unresolved. The CDR3 has 14 residues. The V end was cut by 6 bases, the J end by 7 bases, with 19 bases between. CDR1 and CDR2 (germline): MNHNS, SASEGT. CDR3 region: CASRGSPELAEQYF. The CDR3 DNA is TGTGCCAGCAGGGGATCGCCTGAACTCGCGGAGCAGTACTTC.

The chain carries TRBV25-1 and TRBJ1-2, with D uncertain. The CDR3 is 12 residues long. V shed 5 bases and J shed 8 bases, with 12 bases lying between them. The germline gives CDR1 MGHDK, CDR2 SYGVNS. The CDR3 here is CASSRNGGGYTF. For the CDR3, the DNA is TGTGCCAGCAGTCGGAACGGCGGAGGCTACACCTTC.

The rearrangement links TRBV18 to TRBJ1-1, with D perhaps matching TRBD1 (6 bases). The CDR3 extends over 14 amino acids. CDR1 is KGHSH and CDR2 is LQKENI in the germline V gene. V was trimmed by 6 bases and J by 1 base, leaving 12 bases between them. Here the CDR3 reads CASSFAGANTEAFF. CDR3 bases: TGTGCCAGCTCCTTTGCAGGGGCGAACACTGAAGCTTTCTTT.

The chain has TRBV9 and TRBJ1-2; D perhaps matches TRBD1 (6 bases). V dropped 3 bases and J dropped 0 bases, with 9 bases sitting between them. The CDR3 runs 14 residues. Germline V gives CDR1 SGDLS, CDR2 YYNGEE. The CDR3 loop is CASSADRSNYGYTF. The CDR3 nucleotides read TGTGCCAGCAGCGCGGACAGATCTAACTATGGCTACACCTTC.

The CDR3 protein is CASSQILQGRQFF. As DNA, the CDR3 is TGTGCCAGCAGCCAAATACTACAGGGGCGGCAGTTCTTC. The chain links TRBV14 to TRBJ2-1; 7 bases are shared with TRBD1. Germline assignment: CDR1 SGHDN and CDR2 FVKESK. This CDR3 contains 13 residues. J lost 12 bases, V lost 2 bases, and 7 bases had no gene match.

J is TRBJ1-2 and V is TRBV5-6; D remains ambiguous. The CDR3 is 11 amino acids. V was clipped by 4 bases and J by 8 bases, with 9 bases between them. Germline lookup yields CDR1 SGHDT and CDR2 YYEEEE. CDR3 loop: CASSESRGYTF. The CDR3 coding sequence is TGTGCCAGCAGCGAGTCGAGGGGCTACACCTTC.

This clone is a singleton in its sample. The chain carries TRBV5-1 and TRBJ1-1; maybe TRBD1 (6 bases). Trimming pared 2 bases from V and 1 base from J, leaving 9 bases between. In germline, CDR1 is SGHRS, CDR2 YFSETQ. This CDR3 is 14 amino acids long. CDR3 nucleotides: TGCGCCAGCAGCTTTGACAGGCCGAACACTGAAGCTTTCTTT. Translation: CASSFDRPNTEAFF.

The J gene is TRBJ2-1, the V gene TRBV9, with 8 bases identical to TRBD2. The CDR3 is made up of 15 amino acids. The germline V gene has CDR1 SGDLS and CDR2 YYNGEE. J lost 8 bases, V lost 1 base, and 8 bases had no gene match. This chain's CDR3 is CASSVTGLVGDEQFF. CDR3 bases: TGTGCCAGCAGCGTAACGGGACTAGTCGGTGATGAGCAGTTCTTC. Drawing the rest from reference TRBV9 and TRBJ2-1, the complete variable domain is DSGVTQTPKHLITATGQRVTLRCSPRSGDLSVYWYQQSLDQGLQFLIQYYNGEERAKGNILERFSAQQFPDLHSELNLSSLELGDSALYFCASSVTGLVGDEQFFGPGTRLTVL.

The chain couples TRBV2 to TRBJ2-7; D not resolved. From germline, CDR1 is SNHLY and CDR2 FYNNEI. Trimming stripped 3 bases from V and 4 bases from J, with 10 bases between. The CDR3 is made up of 13 amino acids. The chain's CDR3 is CASSDLTLYEQYF. CDR3 DNA: TGTGCCAGCAGTGATTTAACGCTGTACGAGCAGTACTTC.

V and J are TRBV7-2 and TRBJ1-1; 8 nucleotides match TRBD1. V trimming: 2 bases; J trimming: 1 base; junction bases outside the gene matches: 9. Germline CDR1 is SGHTA and CDR2 is FQGNSA. This CDR3 has 17 residues. The CDR3 DNA reads TGTGCCAGCAGCTTACTAGGTCAGGGGGCGTCGAACACTGAAGCTTTCTTT. Protein: CASSLLGQGASNTEAFF.

The chain is built from TRBV5-1 and TRBJ1-3, with 9 bases aligning to TRBD1. CDR1 is SGHRS, CDR2 YFSETQ, per germline. The junction had 5 bases not matched to a gene; V was cut back by 6 bases and J by 4 bases. The CDR3 contains 14 residues. The CDR3 loop is CASTPGQGGNTIYF. CDR3 nucleotides: TGCGCCAGCACCCCGGGACAGGGAGGAAACACCATATATTTT.

The chain carries TRBV7-3 and TRBJ1-6; 7 positions match TRBD1. This CDR3 spans 14 amino acids. The J segment lost 8 bases and the V segment lost 4 bases, leaving 5 bases of the junction unmatched. Per the germline V gene, CDR1 is SGHTA and CDR2 is FQGTGA. CDR3 coding DNA: TGTGCCAGCAGCTCGACAGGGAGGGATTCACCCCTCCACTTT. It translates to CASSSTGRDSPLHF.

This clone was found a few times. The gene calls are TRBV18 and TRBJ1-6, with TRBD1 matching over 10 bases. The junction had 5 bases not matched to a gene; V was cut back by 5 bases and J by 10 bases. The germline CDR1 and CDR2 sequences are KGHSH and LQKENI. The CDR3 extends over 14 amino acids. CDR3 loop: CASSATGGESPLHF. The CDR3 coding sequence is TGTGCCAGCTCAGCGACAGGGGGCGAATCACCCCTCCACTTT.

Note on this clone: The conserved phenylalanine or tryptophan is not found at the CDR3 terminus, so this likely reflects a read error. The rearrangement uses TRBV7-8 and TRBJ1-6; D gene unclear. The CDR3 has 15 residues. Germline CDR1 SGHVS, CDR2 FQNEAQ. Trimming took off 3 bases at V and 4 bases at J, with 10 bases between the two ends. The CDR3 is CASSFRENYNSPLHL. The CDR3 nucleotides read TGTGCCAGCAGCTTTAGAGAAAATTATAATTCACCCCTCCACCTT.

The genes are TRBV11-2 and TRBJ1-4; D is ambiguous. The V gene's germline CDR1 is SGHAT and CDR2 FQNNGV. Trimming removed 6 bases at V and 4 bases at J, with 15 bases between. The CDR3 is made up of 15 amino acids. The CDR3 is CASRRQTQINEKLFF. The CDR3 region has the DNA TGTGCCAGCAGGCGGCAAACGCAGATTAATGAAAAACTGTTTTTT.